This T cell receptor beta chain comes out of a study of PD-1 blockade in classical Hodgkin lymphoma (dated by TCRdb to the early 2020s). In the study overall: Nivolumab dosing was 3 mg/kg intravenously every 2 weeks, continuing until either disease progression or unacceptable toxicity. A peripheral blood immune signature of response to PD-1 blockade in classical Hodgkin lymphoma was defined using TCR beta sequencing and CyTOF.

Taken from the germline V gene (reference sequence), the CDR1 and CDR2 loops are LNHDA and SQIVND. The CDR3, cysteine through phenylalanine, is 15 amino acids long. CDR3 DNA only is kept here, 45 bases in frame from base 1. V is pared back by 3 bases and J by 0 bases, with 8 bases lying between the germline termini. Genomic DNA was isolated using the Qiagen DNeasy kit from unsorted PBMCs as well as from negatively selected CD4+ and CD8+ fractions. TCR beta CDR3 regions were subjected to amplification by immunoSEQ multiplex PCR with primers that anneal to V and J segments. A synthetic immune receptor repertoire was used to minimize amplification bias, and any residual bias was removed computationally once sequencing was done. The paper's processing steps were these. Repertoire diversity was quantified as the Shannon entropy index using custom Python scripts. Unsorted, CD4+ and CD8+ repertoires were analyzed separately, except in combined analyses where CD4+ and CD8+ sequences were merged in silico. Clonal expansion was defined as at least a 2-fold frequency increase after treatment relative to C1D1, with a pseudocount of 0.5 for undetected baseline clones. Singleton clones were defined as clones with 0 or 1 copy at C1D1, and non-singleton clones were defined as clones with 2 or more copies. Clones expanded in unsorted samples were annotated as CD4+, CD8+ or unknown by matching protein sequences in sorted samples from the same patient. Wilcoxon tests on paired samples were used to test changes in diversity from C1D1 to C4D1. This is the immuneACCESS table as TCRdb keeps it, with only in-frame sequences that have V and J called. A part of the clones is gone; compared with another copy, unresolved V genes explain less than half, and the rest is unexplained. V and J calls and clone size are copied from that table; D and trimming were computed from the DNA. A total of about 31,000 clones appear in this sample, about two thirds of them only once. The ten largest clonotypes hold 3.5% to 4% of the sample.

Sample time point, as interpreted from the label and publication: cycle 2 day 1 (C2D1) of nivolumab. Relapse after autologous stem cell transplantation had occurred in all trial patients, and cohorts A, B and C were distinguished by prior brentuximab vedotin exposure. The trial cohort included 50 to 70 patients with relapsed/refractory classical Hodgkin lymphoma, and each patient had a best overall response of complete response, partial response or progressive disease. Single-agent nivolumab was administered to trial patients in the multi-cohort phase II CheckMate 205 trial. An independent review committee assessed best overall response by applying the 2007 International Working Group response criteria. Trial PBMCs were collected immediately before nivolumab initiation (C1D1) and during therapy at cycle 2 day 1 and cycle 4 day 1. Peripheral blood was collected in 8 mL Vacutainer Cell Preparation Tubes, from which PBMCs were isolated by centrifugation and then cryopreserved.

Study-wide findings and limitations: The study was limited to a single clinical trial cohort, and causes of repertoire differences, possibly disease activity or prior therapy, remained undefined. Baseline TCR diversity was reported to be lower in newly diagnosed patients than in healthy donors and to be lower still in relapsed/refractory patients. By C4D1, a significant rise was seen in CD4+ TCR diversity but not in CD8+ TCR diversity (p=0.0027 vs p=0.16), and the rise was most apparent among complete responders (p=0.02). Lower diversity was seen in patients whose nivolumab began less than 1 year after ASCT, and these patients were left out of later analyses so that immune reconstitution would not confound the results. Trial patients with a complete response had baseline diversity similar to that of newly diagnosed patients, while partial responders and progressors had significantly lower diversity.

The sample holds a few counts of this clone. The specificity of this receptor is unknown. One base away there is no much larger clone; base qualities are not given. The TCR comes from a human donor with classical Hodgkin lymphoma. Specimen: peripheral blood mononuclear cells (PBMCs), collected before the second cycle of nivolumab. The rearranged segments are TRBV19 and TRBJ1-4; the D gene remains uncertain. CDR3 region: CASSIYLATNEKLFF. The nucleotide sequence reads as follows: TGTGCCAGTAGTATCTACCTAGCAACTAATGAAAAACTGTTTTTT.